The sequence of this TCR beta chain was determined in a study of glioma-infiltrating T cells (dated by TCRdb to about 2016). General notes on the study: The study sequenced TCR alpha- and beta-chain repertoires from glioma tissue, from non-neoplastic brain tissue and from matched peripheral blood mononuclear cells. The paired cohort comprised three low-grade glioma patients, several primary glioblastoma patients and three non-glioma patients contributing non-neoplastic brain tissue. To measure divergence between tissue and blood T-cell populations, each tissue-infiltrating repertoire was compared with the peripheral blood repertoire of the same patient.

This clonotype has ten or more counts. This clone's antigen is unknown. No base quality values were provided; no much bigger clone lies one nucleotide off. Points the paper makes about the study in general: In non-neoplastic patients, VJ-independent divergence between tissue and blood fell below expectation, whereas in all gliomas, and especially in low-grade gliomas, the divergence rose above expectation. Very few CDR3 sequences were shared between tissue and blood, attributed to high CDR3 diversity and limited sampling. Small numbers underpinned the group comparisons: about 8 glioblastoma patients, three low-grade glioma patients and three non-neoplastic patients.

The CDR3 measures 13 amino acids from cysteine to phenylalanine. The sequence is cut down to CDR3 DNA, 39 bases in frame from base 1. The trim is 4 bases for V and 4 bases for J, with a gap of 9 bases between the germline ends. CDR1 LGHNA and CDR2 YSLEER are derived from the germline V gene. TCR alpha and beta CDR3 regions were amplified with the iRepertoire nested amplicon-rescue multiplex PCR (arm-PCR) platform from RNA. One-step reverse transcription and amplification used roughly 100-450 ng of tissue mRNA or PBMC total RNA as input. Following bead purification, Illumina adapters were added through a secondary multiplex PCR, and the libraries were then gel-purified between 200 and 400 bp. Internal 6-nucleotide barcodes were carried by the libraries and were used for demultiplexing. Sequencing of the libraries was done on an Illumina MiSeq using 2x220 or 2x250 nucleotide paired-end reads. The paper's data handling went like this. Paired reads were merged using FLASH 1.2.11 and were aligned to the GRCh37 human genome using BWA-MEM, after which TRA and TRB reads were extracted. V and J assignment used an IMGT-derived reference of cassette sequences and CDR3 motifs that included pseudogenes. Reads were translated in three frames, and productive CDR3s were defined as those with a C...FGXG motif and no stop codons. Unique combinations of V-J cassette pair and CDR3 amino acid sequence were defined as clonotypes. Reads were filtered by Hamming distance, thresholded by each sample's sequence error rate in mapped regions. The public reads were reprocessed in TCRdb via fastp at Q25 and MiXCR, keeping in-frame beta chains. Rows with a matching CDR3 protein are joined into one entry that keeps the most common DNA and genes. TCRdb's processing, not the authors', yielded these V and J calls. The sample table holds approximately 110,000 distinct CDR3 sequences, of which 20% to 25% were seen once. About 15% of the sample belongs to the ten largest clones.

The sequenced sample consisted of glioma tissue, nonneoplastic brain tissue, or PBMCs (not recorded which). The receptor was isolated from a human donor with low-grade glioma or glioblastoma, undergoing nonglioma brain surgery, or in good health (not recorded which). The V gene is TRBV4-3 and the J gene is TRBJ2-3; 6 matching bases give a weak D call of TRBD1. The nucleotide sequence reads TGCGCCAGCAGCCCGTACAGGGCAGATACGCAGTATTTT. Its protein reads: CASSPYRADTQYF.